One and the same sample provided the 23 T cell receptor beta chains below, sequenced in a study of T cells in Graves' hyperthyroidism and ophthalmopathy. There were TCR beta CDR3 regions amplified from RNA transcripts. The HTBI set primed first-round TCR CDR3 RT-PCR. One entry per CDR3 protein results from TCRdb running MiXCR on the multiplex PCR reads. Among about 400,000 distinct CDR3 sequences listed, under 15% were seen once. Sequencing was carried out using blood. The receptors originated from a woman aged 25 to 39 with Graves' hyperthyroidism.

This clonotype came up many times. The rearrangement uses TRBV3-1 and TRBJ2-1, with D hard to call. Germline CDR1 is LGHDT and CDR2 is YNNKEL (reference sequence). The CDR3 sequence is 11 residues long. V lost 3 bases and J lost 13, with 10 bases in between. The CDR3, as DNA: TGTGCCAGCAGCCACTTGGAAACACAGTTCTTC. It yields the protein CASSHLETQFF.

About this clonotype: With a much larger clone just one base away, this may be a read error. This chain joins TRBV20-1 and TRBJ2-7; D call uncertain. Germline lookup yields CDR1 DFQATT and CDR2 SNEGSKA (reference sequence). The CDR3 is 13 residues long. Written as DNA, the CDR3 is TGCAGTGCTGGAGATCTGGCAGCTTACGAGCAGTACTTC. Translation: CSAGDLAAYEQYF.

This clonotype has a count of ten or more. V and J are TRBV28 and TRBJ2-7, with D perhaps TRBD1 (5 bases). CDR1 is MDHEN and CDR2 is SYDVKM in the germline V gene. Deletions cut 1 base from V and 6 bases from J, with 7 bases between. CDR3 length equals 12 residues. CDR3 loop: CASSLSRGEQYF. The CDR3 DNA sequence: TGTGCCAGCAGTTTATCAAGGGGCGAGCAGTACTTC.

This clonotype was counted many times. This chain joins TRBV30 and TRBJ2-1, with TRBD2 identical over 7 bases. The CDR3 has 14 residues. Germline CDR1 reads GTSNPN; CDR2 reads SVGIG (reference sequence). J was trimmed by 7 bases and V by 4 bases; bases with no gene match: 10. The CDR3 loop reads CAWKTAGRKNEQFF. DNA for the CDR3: TGTGCCTGGAAGACAGCGGGAAGAAAGAATGAGCAGTTCTTC.

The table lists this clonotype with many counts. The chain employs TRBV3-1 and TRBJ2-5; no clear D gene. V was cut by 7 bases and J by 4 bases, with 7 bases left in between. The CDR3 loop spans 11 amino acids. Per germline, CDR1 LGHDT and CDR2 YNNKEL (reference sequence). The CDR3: CASTGRETQYF. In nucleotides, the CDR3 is TGTGCCAGCACGGGCCGAGAGACCCAGTACTTC.

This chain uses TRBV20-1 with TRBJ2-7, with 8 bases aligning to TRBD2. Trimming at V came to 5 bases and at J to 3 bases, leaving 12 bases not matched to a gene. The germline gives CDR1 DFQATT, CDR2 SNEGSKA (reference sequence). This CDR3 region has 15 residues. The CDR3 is CSASSVGRALYEQYF. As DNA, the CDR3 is TGCAGTGCTTCATCCGTCGGGAGGGCCCTCTACGAGCAGTACTTC.

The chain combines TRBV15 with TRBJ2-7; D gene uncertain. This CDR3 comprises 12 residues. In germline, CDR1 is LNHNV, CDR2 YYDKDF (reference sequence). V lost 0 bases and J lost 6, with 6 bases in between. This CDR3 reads CATSREGSEQYF. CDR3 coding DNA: TGTGCCACCAGCAGAGAGGGCTCCGAGCAGTACTTC.

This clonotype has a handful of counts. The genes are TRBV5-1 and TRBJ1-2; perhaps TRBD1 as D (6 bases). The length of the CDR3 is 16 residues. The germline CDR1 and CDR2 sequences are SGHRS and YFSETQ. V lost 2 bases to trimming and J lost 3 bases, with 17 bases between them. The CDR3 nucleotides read TGCGCCAGCAGCTTAGGGCCCGGGGGCCGTGACTATGGCTACACCTTC. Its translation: CASSLGPGGRDYGYTF.

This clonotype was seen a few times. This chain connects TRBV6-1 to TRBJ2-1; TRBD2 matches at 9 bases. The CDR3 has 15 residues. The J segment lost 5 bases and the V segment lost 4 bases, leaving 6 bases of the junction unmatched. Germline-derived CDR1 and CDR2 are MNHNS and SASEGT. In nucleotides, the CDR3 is TGTGCCAGCAGTGGTAGCGGGAGTCCAAACAATGAGCAGTTCTTC. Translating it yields CASSGSGSPNNEQFF.

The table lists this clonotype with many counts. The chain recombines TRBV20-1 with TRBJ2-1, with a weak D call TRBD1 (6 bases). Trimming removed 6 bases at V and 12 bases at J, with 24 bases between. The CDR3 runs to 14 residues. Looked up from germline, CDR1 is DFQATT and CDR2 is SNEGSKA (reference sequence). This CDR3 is CSASNRTAFQGQFF. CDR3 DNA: TGCAGTGCATCGAATCGGACAGCCTTCCAGGGGCAGTTCTTC.

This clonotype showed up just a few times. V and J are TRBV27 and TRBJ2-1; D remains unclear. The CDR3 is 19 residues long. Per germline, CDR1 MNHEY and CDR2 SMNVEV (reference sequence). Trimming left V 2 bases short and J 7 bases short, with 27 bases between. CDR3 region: CASSLTGVGIMRLGNEQFF. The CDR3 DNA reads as TGTGCCAGCAGTTTAACCGGTGTGGGCATAATGAGATTGGGTAATGAGCAGTTCTTC.

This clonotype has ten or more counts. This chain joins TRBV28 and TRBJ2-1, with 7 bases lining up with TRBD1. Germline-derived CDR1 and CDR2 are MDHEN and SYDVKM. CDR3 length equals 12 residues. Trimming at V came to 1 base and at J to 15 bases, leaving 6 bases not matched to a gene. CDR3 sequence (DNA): TGTGCCAGCAGTTTATCAGGGACAGTAGGGTTCTTC. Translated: CASSLSGTVGFF. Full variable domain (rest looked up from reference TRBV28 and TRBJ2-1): DVKVTQSSRYLVKRTGEKVFLECVQDMDHENMFWYRQDPGLGLRLIYFSYDVKMKEKGDIPEGYSVSREKKERFSLILESASTNQTSMYLCASSLSGTVGFFGPGTRLTVL.

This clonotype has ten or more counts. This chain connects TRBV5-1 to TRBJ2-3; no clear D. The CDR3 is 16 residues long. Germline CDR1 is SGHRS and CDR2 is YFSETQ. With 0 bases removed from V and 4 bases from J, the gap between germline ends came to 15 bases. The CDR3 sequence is CASSLGSTAIADTQYF. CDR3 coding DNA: TGCGCCAGCAGCTTGGGGTCTACAGCAATCGCAGATACGCAGTATTTT.

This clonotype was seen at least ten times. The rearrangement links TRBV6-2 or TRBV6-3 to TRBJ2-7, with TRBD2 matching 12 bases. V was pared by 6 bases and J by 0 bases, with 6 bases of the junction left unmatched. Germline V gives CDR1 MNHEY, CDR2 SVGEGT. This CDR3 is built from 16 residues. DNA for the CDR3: TGTGCCAGCAGACTACTAGCGGGAGGTAACTCCTACGAGCAGTACTTC. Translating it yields CASRLLAGGNSYEQYF.

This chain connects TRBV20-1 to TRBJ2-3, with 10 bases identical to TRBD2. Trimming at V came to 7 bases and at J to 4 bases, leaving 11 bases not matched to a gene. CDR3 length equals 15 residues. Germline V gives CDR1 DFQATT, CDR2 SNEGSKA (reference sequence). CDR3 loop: CSDLLSSGRSDTQYF. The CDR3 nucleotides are TGCAGTGACCTGTTATCTAGCGGGAGATCAGATACGCAGTATTTT.

The CDR3: CASSLLAGGFHEQFF. The CDR3 DNA is TGTGCCAGCAGTTTACTAGCGGGCGGGTTCCATGAGCAGTTCTTC. This chain connects TRBV11-2 to TRBJ2-1, with 9 bases that match TRBD2. Germline assignment: CDR1 SGHAT and CDR2 FQNNGV. The V and J ends lost 6 bases and 8 bases, in that order; junction bases with no gene match: 11. There are 15 residues in the CDR3.

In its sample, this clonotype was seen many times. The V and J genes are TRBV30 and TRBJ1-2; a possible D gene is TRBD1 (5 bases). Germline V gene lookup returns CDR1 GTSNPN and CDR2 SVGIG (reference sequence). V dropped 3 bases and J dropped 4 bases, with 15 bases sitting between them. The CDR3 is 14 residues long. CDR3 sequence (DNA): TGTGCCTGGAGAGTACCGTCCGGGGGCTATGGCTACACCTTC. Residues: CAWRVPSGGYGYTF.

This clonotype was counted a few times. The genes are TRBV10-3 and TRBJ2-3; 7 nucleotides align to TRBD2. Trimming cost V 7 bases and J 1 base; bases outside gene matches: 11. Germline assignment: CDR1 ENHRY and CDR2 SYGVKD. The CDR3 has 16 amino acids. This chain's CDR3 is CAITQFSGPGTDTQYF. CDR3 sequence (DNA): TGTGCCATCACCCAATTTAGCGGGCCCGGCACAGATACGCAGTATTTT.

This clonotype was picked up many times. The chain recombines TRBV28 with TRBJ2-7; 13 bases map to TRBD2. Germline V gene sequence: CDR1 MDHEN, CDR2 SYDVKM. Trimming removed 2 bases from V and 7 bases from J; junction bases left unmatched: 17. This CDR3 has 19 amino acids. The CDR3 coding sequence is TGTGCCAGCAGTTTACCAGTCCCGGGGACTAGCGGGACGTCCACGGAGCAGTACTTC. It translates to CASSLPVPGTSGTSTEQYF.

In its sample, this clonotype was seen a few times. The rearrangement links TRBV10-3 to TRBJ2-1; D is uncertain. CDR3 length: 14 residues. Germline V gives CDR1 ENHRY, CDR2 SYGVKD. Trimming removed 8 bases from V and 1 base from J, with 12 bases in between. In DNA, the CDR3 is TGTGCCATCGCCGTATCGGGTTCCTACAATGAGCAGTTCTTC. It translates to CAIAVSGSYNEQFF.

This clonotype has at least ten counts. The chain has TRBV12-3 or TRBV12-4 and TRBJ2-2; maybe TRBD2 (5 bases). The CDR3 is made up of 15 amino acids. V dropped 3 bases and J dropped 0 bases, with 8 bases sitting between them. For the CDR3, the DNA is TGTGCCAGCAGTTTTACGAGGGCGAACACCGGGGAGCTGTTTTTT. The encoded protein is CASSFTRANTGELFF.

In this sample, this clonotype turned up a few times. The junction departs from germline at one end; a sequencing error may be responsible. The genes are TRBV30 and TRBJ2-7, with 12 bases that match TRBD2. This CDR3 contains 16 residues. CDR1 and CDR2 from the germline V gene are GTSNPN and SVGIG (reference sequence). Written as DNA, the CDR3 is TGTGCCGGGAGGGAACTAGCGGGAGGATTTAGCAACGAGCAGTACTTC. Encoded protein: CAGRELAGGFSNEQYF.

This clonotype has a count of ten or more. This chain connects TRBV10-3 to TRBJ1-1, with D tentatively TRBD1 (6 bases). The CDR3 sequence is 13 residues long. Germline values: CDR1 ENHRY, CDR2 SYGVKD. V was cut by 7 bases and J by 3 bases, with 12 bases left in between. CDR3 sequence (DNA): TGTGCCATCAACCGCCGACAGGACACTGAAGCTTTCTTT. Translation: CAINRRQDTEAFF.